This T cell receptor beta chain was profiled in a study of glioma-infiltrating T cells. Study results and caveats: Tissue-blood divergence was below expectation in non-neoplastic patients, above in gliomas. Very few CDR3 sequences were shared between tissue and blood.

This clonotype was seen repeatedly, ten times or more. Its matching antigen is unknown. CDR1 and CDR2 (germline): SNHLY, FYNNEI. There are 15 residues in the CDR3. V trimming: 6 bases; J trimming: 5 bases; junction bases outside the gene matches: 9. The iRepertoire nested amplicon-rescue multiplex PCR amplified TCR alpha and beta CDR3s from RNA. Tissue mRNA or PBMC total RNA, roughly 100-400 ng, went into one-step reverse transcription and amplification. TCRdb re-called the multiplex PCR reads through MiXCR, storing one row per CDR3 protein. The table shows tens of thousands of distinct CDR3 sequences, with about 37% occurring only once.

Material for sequencing was glioma tissue, nonneoplastic brain tissue, or PBMCs (not recorded which). This chain links TRBV2 with TRBJ2-5; 10 nucleotides line up with TRBD2. This TCR was sampled from a human donor with low-grade glioma or glioblastoma, undergoing nonglioma brain surgery, or in good health (not recorded which). CDR3 residues: CASSISSGGHETQYF. CDR3 DNA sequence: TGTGCCAGCAGCATCAGTAGCGGGGGGCATGAGACCCAGTACTTC.